Below, 10 T cell receptor beta chains from the same sample are listed, as sequenced in a study of T cell responses to AZD1222 COVID-19 vaccine. Only in-frame clones appear in the TCRdb table, and some are missing; sequencing was by immunoSEQ multiplex PCR. The sample consists of some 150,000 clones, approximately 88% of them appearing once. Here the sequenced sample was peripheral blood, taken on day 0 of AZD1222 vaccination. The receptors were sampled from an adult in good health.

The chain joins TRBV2 to TRBJ2-1; TRBD2 might be the D (5 bases). The CDR3 consists of 15 residues. V lost 6 bases and J lost 0, with 12 bases in between. Germline V gene data show CDR1 as SNHLY and CDR2 as FYNNEI. CDR3 nucleotides: TGTGCCAGCAGGCGGACTTTGAGCTCCTACAATGAGCAGTTCTTC. Its protein product is CASRRTLSSYNEQFF.

The J gene is TRBJ2-5, the V gene TRBV6-2 or TRBV6-3, with D possibly being TRBD2 (6 bases). V lost 2 bases, J lost 4 bases, and 17 bases lay in between. The CDR3 totals 16 residues. Per germline, CDR1 MNHEY and CDR2 SVGEGT. Here the CDR3 reads CASSYRSGEVRETQYF. The CDR3 region has the DNA TGTGCCAGCAGTTACCGGTCGGGGGAGGTGCGAGAGACCCAGTACTTC.

This chain joins TRBV11-3 and TRBJ1-1; D call uncertain. Trimming pared 6 bases from V and 0 bases from J, leaving 11 bases between. The CDR3 runs to 14 residues. CDR1 is SGHNT, CDR2 YENEEA, per germline. CDR3 amino acids: CASRLDTLNTEAFF. CDR3 DNA sequence: TGTGCCAGCAGGCTCGACACCTTGAACACTGAAGCTTTCTTT.

The J gene is TRBJ1-4, the V gene TRBV7-9, with TRBD1 as a possible D gene (5 bases). There are 16 residues in the CDR3. V was trimmed by 5 bases and J by 5 bases, leaving 18 bases between them. Germline V lookup: CDR1 SEHNR, CDR2 FQNEAQ (reference sequence). The CDR3 DNA follows: TGTGCCAGCAGCGAACGAATTACAGGCGCGAATGAAAAACTGTTTTTT. It specifies CASSERITGANEKLFF.

The sample holds a few counts of this clone. J is TRBJ1-2 and V is TRBV2, with D maybe TRBD1 (5 bases). Trimming shortened V by 4 bases and J by 5 bases, and 11 bases separated the two germline ends. The CDR3 sequence is 13 residues long. From germline, CDR1 is SNHLY and CDR2 FYNNEI. The CDR3 sequence: CASSAGPSYGYTF. The CDR3 nucleotides are TGTGCCAGCAGTGCAGGGCCCAGTTATGGCTACACCTTC.

The chain combines TRBV7-3 with TRBJ2-2, with D perhaps matching TRBD1 (7 bases). The CDR3 covers 17 residues. V gave up 2 bases and J gave up 1 base, with 14 bases separating them. The germline CDR1 and CDR2 sequences are SGHTA and FQGTGA. The CDR3 DNA reads TGTGCCAGCAGCTTACGATGGGGGGACAGGAACACCGGGGAGCTGTTTTTT. Protein: CASSLRWGDRNTGELFF.

This chain joins TRBV9 and TRBJ1-5, with unresolved D. Per germline, CDR1 SGDLS and CDR2 YYNGEE. The CDR3 has 15 amino acids. Trimming cost V 0 bases and J 2 bases, with 9 bases left between them. The CDR3 sequence is CASSVGAAGNQPQHF. In nucleotides, the CDR3 is TGTGCCAGCAGCGTAGGCGCGGCGGGCAATCAGCCCCAGCATTTT.

This clone was found once. V gene TRBV18 combines with J gene TRBJ2-1; 11 positions match TRBD2. Losses at the gene ends were 0 bases for V and 9 bases for J; bases not matched to a gene: 13. CDR1 and CDR2 from the germline V gene are KGHSH and LQKENI. The CDR3 has 18 residues. The CDR3: CASSPPGRTSGSSGEQFF. CDR3 DNA: TGTGCCAGCTCACCACCGGGACGAACTAGCGGGAGCTCTGGTGAGCAGTTCTTC.

The chain couples TRBV7-2 to TRBJ1-2; 8 bases agree with TRBD1. CDR1 SGHTA and CDR2 FQGNSA come from the germline V gene. The CDR3 has 16 residues. V lost 2 bases to trimming and J lost 4 bases; unmatched junction nucleotides: 9. CDR3 in DNA: TGTGCCAGCAGCTTACCCGGGCTGGACAGGGTCTATGGCTACACCTTC. Translating gives CASSLPGLDRVYGYTF. Full variable domain (missing parts from reference TRBV7-2 and TRBJ1-2): GAGVSQSPSNKVTEKGKDVELRCDPISGHTALYWYRQSLGQGLEFLIYFQGNSAPDKSGLPSDRFSAERTGGSVSTLTIQRTQQEDSAVYLCASSLPGLDRVYGYTFGSGTRLTVV.

This sequence joins TRBV11-3 and TRBJ2-7, with 8 bases identical to TRBD2. Trimming removed 6 bases from V and 6 bases from J; junction bases left unmatched: 13. The CDR3 has 15 amino acids. CDR1 is SGHNT and CDR2 is YENEEA in the germline V gene. The CDR3 spells CASSVGTSGYFEQYF. CDR3 nucleotides: TGTGCCAGCAGTGTTGGTACTAGCGGTTACTTCGAGCAGTACTTC. Filled out from reference TRBV11-3 and TRBJ2-7, the complete variable domain reads EAGVVQSPRYKIIEKKQPVAFWCNPISGHNTLYWYLQNLGQGPELLIRYENEEAVDDSQLPKDRFSAERLKGVDSTLKIQPAELGDSAVYLCASSVGTSGYFEQYFGPGTRLTVT.